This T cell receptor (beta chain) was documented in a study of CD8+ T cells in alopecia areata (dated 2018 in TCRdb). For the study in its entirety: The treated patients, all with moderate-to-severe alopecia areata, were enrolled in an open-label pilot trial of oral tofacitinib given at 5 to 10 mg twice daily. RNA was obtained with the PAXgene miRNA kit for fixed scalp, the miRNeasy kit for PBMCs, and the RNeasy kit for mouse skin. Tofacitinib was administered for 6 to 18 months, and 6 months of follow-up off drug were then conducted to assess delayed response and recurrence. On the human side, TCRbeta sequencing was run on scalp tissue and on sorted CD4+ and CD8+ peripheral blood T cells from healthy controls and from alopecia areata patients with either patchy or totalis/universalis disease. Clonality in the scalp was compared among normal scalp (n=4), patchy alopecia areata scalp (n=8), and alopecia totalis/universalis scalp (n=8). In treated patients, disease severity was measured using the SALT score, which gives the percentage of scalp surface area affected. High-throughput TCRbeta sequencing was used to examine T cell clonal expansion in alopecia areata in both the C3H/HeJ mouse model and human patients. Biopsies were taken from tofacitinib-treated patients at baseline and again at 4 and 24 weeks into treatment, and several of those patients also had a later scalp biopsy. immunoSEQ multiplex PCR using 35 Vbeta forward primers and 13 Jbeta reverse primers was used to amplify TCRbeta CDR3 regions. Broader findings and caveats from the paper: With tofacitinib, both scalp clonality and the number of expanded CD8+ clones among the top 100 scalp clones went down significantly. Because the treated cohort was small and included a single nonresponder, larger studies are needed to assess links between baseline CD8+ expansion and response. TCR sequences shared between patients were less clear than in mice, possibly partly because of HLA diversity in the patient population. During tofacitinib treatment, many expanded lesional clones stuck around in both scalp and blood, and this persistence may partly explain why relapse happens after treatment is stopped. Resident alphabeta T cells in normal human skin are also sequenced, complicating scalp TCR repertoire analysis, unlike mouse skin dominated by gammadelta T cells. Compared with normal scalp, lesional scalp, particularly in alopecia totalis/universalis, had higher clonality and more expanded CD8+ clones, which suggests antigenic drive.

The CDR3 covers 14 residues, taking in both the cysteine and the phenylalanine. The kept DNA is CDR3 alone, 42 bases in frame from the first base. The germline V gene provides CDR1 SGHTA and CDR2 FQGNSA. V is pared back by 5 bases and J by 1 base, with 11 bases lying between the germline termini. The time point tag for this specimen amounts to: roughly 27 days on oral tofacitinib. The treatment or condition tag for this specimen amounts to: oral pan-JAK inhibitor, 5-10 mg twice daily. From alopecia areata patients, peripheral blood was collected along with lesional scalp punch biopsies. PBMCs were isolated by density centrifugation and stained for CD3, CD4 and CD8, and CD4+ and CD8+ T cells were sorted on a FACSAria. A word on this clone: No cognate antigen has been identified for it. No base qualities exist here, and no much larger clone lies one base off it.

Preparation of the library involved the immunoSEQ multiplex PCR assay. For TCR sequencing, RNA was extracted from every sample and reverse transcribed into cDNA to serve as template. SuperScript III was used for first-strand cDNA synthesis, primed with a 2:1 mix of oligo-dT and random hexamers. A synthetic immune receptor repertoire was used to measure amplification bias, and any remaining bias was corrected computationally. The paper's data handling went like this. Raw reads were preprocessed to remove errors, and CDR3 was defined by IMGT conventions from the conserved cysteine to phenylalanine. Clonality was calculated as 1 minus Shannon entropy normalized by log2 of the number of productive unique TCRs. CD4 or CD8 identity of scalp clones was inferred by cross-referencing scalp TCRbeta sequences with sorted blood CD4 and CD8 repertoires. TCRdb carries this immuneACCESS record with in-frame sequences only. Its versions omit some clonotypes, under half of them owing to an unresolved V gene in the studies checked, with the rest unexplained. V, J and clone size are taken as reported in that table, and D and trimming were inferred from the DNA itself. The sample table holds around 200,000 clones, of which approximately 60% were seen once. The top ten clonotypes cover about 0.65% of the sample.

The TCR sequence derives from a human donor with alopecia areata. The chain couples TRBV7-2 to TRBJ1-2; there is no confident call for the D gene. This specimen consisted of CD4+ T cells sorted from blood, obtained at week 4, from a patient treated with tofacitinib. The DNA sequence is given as TGTGCCAGCAGCACCGGAAGCAGTAACTATGGCTACACCTTC. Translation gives CASSTGSSNYGYTF. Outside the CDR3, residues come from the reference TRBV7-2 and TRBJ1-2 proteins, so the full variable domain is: GAGVSQSPSNKVTEKGKDVELRCDPISGHTALYWYRQSLGQGLEFLIYFQGNSAPDKSGLPSDRFSAERTGGSVSTLTIQRTQQEDSAVYLCASSTGSSNYGYTFGSGTRLTVV.